The following is a T cell receptor (beta chain) sequence with its context. Antigen specificity is unknown. The sample comes from a study of cytomegalovirus exposure and HLA in healthy donors. Whole-study findings and limits: In a later analysis, common viral pathogens appeared linked to several of the most significant clusters.

Amplification used 60 Vbeta primers and 13 Jbeta primers. Methods used by the authors: An analysis that came later counted roughly 87 million unique TCR beta chains, 9 million to 12 million shared. Clones were read by immunoSEQ multiplex PCR, and TCRdb kept only the in-frame ones, dropping some. V and J calls and clone size are given by that table; D and trimming were obtained from the DNA. The table has about 130,000 clones, around 80% seen once; the top ten hold approximately 1.3%. The sample comprised PBMCs. The receptor was derived from a female donor in good health and CMV-seronegative.

CDR3 amino acids: CASSLADSPYGYTF. CDR3 DNA: TGTGCCAGCAGCTTGGCCGACAGCCCCTATGGCTACACCTTC. The chain links TRBV5-5 to TRBJ1-2, with a tentative D call TRBD1 (5 bases). The germline gives CDR1 SGHKS, CDR2 YYEKEE (reference sequence). The CDR3 contains 14 residues. V was pared by 0 bases and J by 4 bases, with 10 bases between. The variable domain in full, completed from reference TRBV5-5 and TRBJ1-2, reads DAGVTQSPTHLIKTRGQQVTLRCSPISGHKSVSWYQQVLGQGPQFIFQYYEKEERGRGNFPDRFSARQFPNYSSELNVNALLLGDSALYLCASSLADSPYGYTFGSGTRLTVV.